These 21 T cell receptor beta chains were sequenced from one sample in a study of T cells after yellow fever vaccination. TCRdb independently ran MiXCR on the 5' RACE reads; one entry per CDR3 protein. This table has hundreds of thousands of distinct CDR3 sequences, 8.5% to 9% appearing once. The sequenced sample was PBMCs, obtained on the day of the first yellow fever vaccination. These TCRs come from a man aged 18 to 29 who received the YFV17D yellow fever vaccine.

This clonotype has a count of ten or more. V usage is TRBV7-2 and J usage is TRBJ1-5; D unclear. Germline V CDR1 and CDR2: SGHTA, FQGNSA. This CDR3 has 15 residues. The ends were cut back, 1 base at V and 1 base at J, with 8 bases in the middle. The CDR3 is CASSLEGSSNQPQHF. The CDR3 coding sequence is TGTGCCAGCAGCTTAGAGGGCTCAAGCAATCAGCCCCAGCATTTT.

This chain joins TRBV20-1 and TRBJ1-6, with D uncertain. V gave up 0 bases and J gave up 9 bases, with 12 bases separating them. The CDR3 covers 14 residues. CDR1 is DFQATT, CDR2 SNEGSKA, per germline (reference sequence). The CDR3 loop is CSARDVMRVSPLHF. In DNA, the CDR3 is TGCAGTGCTAGAGATGTGATGAGGGTTTCACCCCTCCACTTT.

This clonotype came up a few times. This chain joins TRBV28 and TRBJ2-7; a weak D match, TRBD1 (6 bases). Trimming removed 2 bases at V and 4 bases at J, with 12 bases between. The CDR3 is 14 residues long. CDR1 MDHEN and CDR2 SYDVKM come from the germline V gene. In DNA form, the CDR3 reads TGTGCCAGCAGTTTAGGGACACAGGATTACGAGCAGTACGTC. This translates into CASSLGTQDYEQYV.

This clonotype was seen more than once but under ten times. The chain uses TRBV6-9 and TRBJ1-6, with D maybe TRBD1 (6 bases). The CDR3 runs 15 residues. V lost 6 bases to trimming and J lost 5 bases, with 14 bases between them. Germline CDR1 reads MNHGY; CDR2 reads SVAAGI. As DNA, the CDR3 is TGTGCCAGCAGCCTGTGGACAGTCGATAATTCACCCCTCCACTTT. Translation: CASSLWTVDNSPLHF.

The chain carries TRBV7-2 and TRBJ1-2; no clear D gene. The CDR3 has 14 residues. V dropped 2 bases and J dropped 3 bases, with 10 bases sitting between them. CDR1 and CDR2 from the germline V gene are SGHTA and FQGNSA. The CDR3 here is CASSLNTGHYGYTF. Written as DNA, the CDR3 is TGTGCCAGCAGCTTAAATACGGGCCACTATGGCTACACCTTC.

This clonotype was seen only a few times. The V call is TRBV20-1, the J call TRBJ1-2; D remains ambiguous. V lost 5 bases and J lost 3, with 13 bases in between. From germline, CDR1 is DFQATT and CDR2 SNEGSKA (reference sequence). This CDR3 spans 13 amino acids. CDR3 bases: TGCAGTGCTTCCGGGGTAGACTACTATGGCTACACCTTC. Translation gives CSASGVDYYGYTF.

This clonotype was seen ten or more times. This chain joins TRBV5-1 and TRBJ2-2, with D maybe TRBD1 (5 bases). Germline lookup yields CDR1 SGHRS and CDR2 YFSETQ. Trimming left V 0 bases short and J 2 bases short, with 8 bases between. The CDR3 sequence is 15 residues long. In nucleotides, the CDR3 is TGCGCCAGCAGCTTGGGACAGTTTAACACCGGGGAGCTGTTTTTT. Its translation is CASSLGQFNTGELFF.

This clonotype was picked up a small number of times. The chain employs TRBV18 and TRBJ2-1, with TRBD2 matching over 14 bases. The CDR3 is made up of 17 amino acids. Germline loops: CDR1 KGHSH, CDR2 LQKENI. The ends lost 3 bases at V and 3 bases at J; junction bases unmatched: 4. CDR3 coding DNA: TGTGCCAGCTCACCGACTAGCGGGGGGGCAATCTACAATGAGCAGTTCTTC. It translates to CASSPTSGGAIYNEQFF.

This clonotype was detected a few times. CDR3 bases: TGTGCCAGCAGCGTAGGTCGAGGGAACGAAGAAAAACTGTTTTTT. Amino acid sequence: CASSVGRGNEEKLFF. The gene calls are TRBV9 and TRBJ1-4; no clear D. Germline loops: CDR1 SGDLS, CDR2 YYNGEE. V gave up 0 bases and J gave up 8 bases, with 14 bases separating them. CDR3 length: 15 amino acids.

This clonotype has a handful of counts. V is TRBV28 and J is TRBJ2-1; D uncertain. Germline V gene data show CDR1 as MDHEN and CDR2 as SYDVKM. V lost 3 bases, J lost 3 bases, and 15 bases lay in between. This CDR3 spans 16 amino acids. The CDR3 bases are TGTGCCAGCAGTTTTACCCGACTTGCGGTCTACAATGAGCAGTTCTTC. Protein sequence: CASSFTRLAVYNEQFF.

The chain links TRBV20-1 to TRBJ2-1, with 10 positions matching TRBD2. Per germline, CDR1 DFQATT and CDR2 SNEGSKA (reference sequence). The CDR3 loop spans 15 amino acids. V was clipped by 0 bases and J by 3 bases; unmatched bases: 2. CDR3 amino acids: CSAREGTSVYNEQFF. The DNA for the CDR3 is TGCAGTGCTAGAGAGGGGACTAGCGTCTACAATGAGCAGTTCTTC.

Here the CDR3 DNA reads TGTGCCAGCAGCTCTCCGGGTTGGGGGAGGGATGGAACAGATACGCAGTATTTT. It yields the protein CASSSPGWGRDGTDTQYF. The chain carries TRBV11-2 and TRBJ2-3; TRBD2 agrees at 7 bases. Germline V gives CDR1 SGHAT, CDR2 FQNNGV. The CDR3 totals 18 residues. V gave up 4 bases and J gave up 3 bases; unmatched junction bases: 16.

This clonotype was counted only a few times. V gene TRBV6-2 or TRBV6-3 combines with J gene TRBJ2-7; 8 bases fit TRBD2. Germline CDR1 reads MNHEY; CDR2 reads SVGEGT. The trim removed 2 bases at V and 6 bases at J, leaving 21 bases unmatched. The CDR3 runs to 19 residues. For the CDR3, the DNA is TGTGCCAGCAGTTACGGGCTTTGGCTAGCGGGTGCTGTTATCATCGAGCAGTACGTC. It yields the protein CASSYGLWLAGAVIIEQYV.

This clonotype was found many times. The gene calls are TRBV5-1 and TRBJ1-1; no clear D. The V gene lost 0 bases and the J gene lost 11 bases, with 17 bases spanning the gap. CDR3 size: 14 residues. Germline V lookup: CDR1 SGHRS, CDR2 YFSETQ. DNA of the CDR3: TGCGCCAGCAGCTTGGGGGCAGGAGGGCGTGACGCTTTCTTT. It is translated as CASSLGAGGRDAFF.

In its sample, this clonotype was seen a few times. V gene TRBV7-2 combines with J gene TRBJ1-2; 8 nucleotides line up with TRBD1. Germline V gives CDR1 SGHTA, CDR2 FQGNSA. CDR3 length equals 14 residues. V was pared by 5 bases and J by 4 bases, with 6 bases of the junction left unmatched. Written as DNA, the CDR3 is TGTGCCAGCAGCGACCGGACAGGGAGCTATGGCTACACCTTC. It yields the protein CASSDRTGSYGYTF.

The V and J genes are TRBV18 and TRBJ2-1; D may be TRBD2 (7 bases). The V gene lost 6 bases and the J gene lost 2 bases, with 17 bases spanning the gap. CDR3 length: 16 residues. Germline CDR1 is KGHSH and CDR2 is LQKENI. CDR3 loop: CASSPEGGGAYNEQFF. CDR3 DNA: TGTGCCAGCTCCCCCGAGGGGGGGGGGGCCTACAATGAGCAGTTCTTC.

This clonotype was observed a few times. CDR3 sequence reads: CASSYGPNYEQYV. CDR3 DNA sequence: TGTGCCAGCAGTTACGGGCCGAACTACGAGCAGTACGTC. The rearrangement links TRBV6-2 or TRBV6-3 to TRBJ2-7; D is uncertain. Germline V gene sequence: CDR1 MNHEY, CDR2 SVGEGT. The germline V and J ends were trimmed by 2 bases and 3 bases, with 8 bases remaining between them. CDR3 size: 13 residues.

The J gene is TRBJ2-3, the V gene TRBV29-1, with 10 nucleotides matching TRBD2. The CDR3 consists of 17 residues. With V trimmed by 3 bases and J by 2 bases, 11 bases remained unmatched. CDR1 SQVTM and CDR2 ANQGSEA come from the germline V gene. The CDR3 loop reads CSVDGGASGGATDTQYF. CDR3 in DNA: TGCAGCGTTGACGGGGGGGCTAGCGGGGGAGCCACAGATACGCAGTATTTT.

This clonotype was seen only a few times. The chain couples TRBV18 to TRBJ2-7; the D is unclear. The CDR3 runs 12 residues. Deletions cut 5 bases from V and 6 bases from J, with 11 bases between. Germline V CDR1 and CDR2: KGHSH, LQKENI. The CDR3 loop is CASSSSGPEQYF. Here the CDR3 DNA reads TGTGCCAGCTCATCATCCGGTCCCGAGCAGTACTTC.

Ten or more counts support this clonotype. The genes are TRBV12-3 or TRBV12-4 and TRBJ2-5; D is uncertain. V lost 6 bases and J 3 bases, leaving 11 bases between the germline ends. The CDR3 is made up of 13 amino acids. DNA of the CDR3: TGTGCCAGCAGATGGACGGACGAAGAGACCCAGTACTTC. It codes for CASRWTDEETQYF.

CDR3 sequence (DNA): TGTGCCAGCAACGACAGGGTTCTTGGTGGCTACACCTTC. Amino acids: CASNDRVLGGYTF. The chain recombines TRBV6-6 with TRBJ1-2, with TRBD1 matching over 7 bases. The junction had 9 bases not matched to a gene; V was cut back by 7 bases and J by 7 bases. This CDR3 region has 13 residues. Germline lookup yields CDR1 MNHNY and CDR2 SVGAGI (reference sequence).